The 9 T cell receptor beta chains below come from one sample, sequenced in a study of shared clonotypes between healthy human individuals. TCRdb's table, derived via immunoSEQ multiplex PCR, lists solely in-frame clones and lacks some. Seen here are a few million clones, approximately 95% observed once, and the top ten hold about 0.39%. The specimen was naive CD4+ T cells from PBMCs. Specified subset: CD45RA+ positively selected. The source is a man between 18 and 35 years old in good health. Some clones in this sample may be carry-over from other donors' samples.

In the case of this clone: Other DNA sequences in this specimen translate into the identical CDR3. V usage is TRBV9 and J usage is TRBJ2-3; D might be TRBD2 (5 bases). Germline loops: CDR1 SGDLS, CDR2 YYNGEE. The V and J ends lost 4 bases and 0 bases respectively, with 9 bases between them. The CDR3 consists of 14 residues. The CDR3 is CASSPRTSTDTQYF. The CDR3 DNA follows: TGTGCCAGCAGCCCCCGGACTAGCACAGATACGCAGTATTTT.

CDR3 in DNA: TGTGCCAGAAGTTTAGGGGGACTAGCCCCAAGAAAGTACACAGATACGCAGTATTTT. Protein: CARSLGGLAPRKYTDTQYF. The chain combines TRBV5-3 with TRBJ2-3; 9 bases fit TRBD2. TRBV5-3 is an ORF for which the function is uncertain. V lost 5 bases to trimming and J lost 2 bases; unmatched junction nucleotides: 18. The CDR3 is made up of 19 amino acids.

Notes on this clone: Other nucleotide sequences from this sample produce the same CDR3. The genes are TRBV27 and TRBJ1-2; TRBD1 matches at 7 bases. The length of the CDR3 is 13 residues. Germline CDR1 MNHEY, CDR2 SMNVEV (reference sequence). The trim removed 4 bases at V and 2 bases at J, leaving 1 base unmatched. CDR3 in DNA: TGTGCCAGCAGTTCGACAGGGAACTATGGCTACACCTTC. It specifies CASSSTGNYGYTF.

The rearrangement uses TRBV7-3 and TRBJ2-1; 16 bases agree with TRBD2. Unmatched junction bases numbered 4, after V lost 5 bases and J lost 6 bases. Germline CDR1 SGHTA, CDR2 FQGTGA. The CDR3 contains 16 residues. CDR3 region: CASSRGLAGGLNEQFF. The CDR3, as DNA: TGTGCCAGCAGCCGGGGACTAGCGGGAGGGCTCAATGAGCAGTTCTTC.

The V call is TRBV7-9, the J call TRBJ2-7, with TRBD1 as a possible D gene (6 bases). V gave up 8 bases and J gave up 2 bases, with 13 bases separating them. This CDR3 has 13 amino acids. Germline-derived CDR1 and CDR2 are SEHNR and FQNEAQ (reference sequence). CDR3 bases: TGTGCCAGCGAACCTTGGACAGCCTACGAGCAGTACTTC. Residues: CASEPWTAYEQYF.

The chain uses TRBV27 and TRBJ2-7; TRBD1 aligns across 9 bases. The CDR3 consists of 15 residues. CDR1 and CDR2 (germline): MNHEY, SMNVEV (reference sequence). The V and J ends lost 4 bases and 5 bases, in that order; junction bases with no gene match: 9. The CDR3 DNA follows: TGTGCCAGCAGTTCCCCGGGACAGGGTCCACACGAGCAGTACTTC. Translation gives CASSSPGQGPHEQYF.

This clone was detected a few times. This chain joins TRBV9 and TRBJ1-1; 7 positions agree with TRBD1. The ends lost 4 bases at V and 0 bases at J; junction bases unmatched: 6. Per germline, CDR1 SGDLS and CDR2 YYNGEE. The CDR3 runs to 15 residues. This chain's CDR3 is CASSIGTALNTEAFF. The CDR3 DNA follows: TGTGCCAGCAGCATAGGGACAGCTCTGAACACTGAAGCTTTCTTT.

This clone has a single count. In nucleotides, the CDR3 is TGTGCCAGTAGGTCGGGACAGGTCATCACCGGGGAGCTGTTTTTT. Protein product: CASRSGQVITGELFF. J is TRBJ2-2 and V is TRBV19; 8 bases map to TRBD1. This CDR3 is 15 amino acids long. V lost 6 bases, J lost 4 bases, and 7 bases stayed unmatched. CDR1 and CDR2 (germline): LNHDA, SQIVND (reference sequence).

CDR3 DNA sequence: TGTGCCAGCAGCTTAGGTCCGCAACATTACACTGAAGCTTTCTTT. Translating gives CASSLGPQHYTEAFF. The genes are TRBV11-3 and TRBJ1-1; no definite D call. Trimming removed 1 base at V and 3 bases at J, with 12 bases between. The germline CDR1 and CDR2 sequences are SGHNT and YENEEA. This CDR3 contains 15 residues.